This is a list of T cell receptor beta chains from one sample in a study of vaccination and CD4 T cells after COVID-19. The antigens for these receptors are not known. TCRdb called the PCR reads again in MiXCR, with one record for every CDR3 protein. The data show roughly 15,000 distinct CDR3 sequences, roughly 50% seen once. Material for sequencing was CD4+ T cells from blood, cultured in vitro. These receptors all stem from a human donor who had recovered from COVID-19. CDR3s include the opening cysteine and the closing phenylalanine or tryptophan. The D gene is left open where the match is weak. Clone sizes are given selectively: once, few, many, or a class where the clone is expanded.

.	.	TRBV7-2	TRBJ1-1	TGTGCCAGCAGCGCAGACAGGCTGAACACTGAAGCTTTCTTT	CASSADRLNTEAFF
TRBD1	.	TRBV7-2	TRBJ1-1	TGTGCCAGCAGCCCCGGGACAGGAATGAACACTGAAGCTTTCTTT	CASSPGTGMNTEAFF
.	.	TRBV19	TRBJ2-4	TGTGCCAGTAACAAGGCAGGGGTCGAAAACATTCAGTACTTC	CASNKAGVENIQYF
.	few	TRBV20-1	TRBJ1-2	TGCAGTGCTCCTGACGATGGGGTTGGCTACACCTTC	CSAPDDGVGYTF
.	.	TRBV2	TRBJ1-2	TGTGCCAGCAGTGTCGGGCTTGGCTACACCTTC	CASSVGLGYTF
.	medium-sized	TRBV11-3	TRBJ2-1	TGTGCCAGCAGCAGAAGAAGCGGGTCTACCTACAATGAGCAGTTCTTC	CASSRRSGSTYNEQFF
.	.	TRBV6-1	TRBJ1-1	TGTGCCAGCAGAGTAGACGGGAACACTGAAGCTTTCTTT	CASRVDGNTEAFF
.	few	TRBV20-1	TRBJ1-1	TGCAGTGCTAAGGCCGGGCGAACTGAAGCTTTCTTT	CSAKAGRTEAFF
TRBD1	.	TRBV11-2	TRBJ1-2	TGTGCCAGCAGCTTAGTCGGACAGGCCGGAGTGGGTGGCTACACCTTC	CASSLVGQAGVGGYTF
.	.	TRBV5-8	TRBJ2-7	TGTGCCAGCAGCTTGCCCGGTGGGACGGGCGAGCAGTACTTC	CASSLPGGTGEQYF
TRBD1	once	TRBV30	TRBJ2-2	TGTGCCTGCCCCCCCTACAGGGGTGGGAGCACCGGGGAGCTGTTTTTT	CACPPYRGGSTGELFF
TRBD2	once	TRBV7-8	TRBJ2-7	TGTGCCAGCAGCTTAGGGTTGACTAGCGGAACCTACGAGCAGTACTTC	CASSLGLTSGTYEQYF
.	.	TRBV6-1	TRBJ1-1	TGTGCCAGCAGACAGGGAGGGAAGCCTGAAGCTTTCTTT	CASRQGGKPEAFF
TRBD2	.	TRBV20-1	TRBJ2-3	TGCAGTGCTAGAGATCCAAGCGGGAGAAAAGGCACAGATACGCAGTATTTT	CSARDPSGRKGTDTQYF
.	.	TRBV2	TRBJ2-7	TGTGCCAGCACCCTCGAGGGGGGCTCCTACGAGCAGTACTTC	CASTLEGGSYEQYF
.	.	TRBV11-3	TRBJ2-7	TGTGCCAGCAGCGCCCAGGGTTATGCTTTTTACGAGCAGTACTTC	CASSAQGYAFYEQYF
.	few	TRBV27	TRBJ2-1	TGTGCCAGCAGCACCGGGACCAACAATGAGCAGTTCTTC	CASSTGTNNEQFF
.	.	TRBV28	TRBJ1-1	TGTGCCAGCAGTTTAGCGGTCACTGAAGCTTTCTTT	CASSLAVTEAFF
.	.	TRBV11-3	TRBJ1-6	TGTGCCAGCAGCAACCGAATGGGTAGTGGTTCACCCCTCCACTTT	CASSNRMGSGSPLHF
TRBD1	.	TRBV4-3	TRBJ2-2	TGCGCCAGCAGCCAAGACAGGGGGATCGGGGAGCTGTTTTTT	CASSQDRGIGELFF
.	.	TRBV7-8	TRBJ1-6	TGTGCCAGCAGCTTAGAACCCCTTGGCAATTCACCCCTCCACTTT	CASSLEPLGNSPLHF
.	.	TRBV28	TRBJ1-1	TGTGCCAGCAGACCTGACAGGTCTCTGAACACTGAAGCTTTCTTT	CASRPDRSLNTEAFF